Following are 4 T cell receptor beta chains from one sample sequenced in a study of shared clonotypes between healthy human individuals. Data came from immunoSEQ multiplex PCR; TCRdb stores just in-frame clones and leaves some out. The sample shows around 2.1 million clones, roughly 91% of them seen only once. Terminally differentiated effector memory CD45RA+ cells were left out of the naive CD8 fraction, which was CD45RO-negative and positively selected for CCR7. Sequencing was done on a sample of naive CD8+ T cells from PBMCs. All receptors come from a man aged 18 to 35 in good health. Some clones in this sample may be carry-over from other donors' samples.

The gene calls are TRBV7-9 and TRBJ2-7; possibly TRBD1 for D (5 bases). V was trimmed by 0 bases and J by 2 bases, leaving 11 bases between them. Germline V lookup: CDR1 SEHNR, CDR2 FQNEAQ (reference sequence). CDR3 length equals 15 residues. The CDR3 loop reads CASSLAPQGPYEQYF. Written as DNA, the CDR3 is TGTGCCAGCAGCTTAGCCCCGCAGGGCCCCTACGAGCAGTACTTC.

The chain uses TRBV23-1 and TRBJ2-7, with D possibly matching TRBD1 (6 bases). TRBV23-1 is an ORF, with its function uncertain. Trimming removed 3 bases at V and 3 bases at J, with 21 bases between. There are 17 residues in the CDR3. The CDR3 loop reads CASSHPSGGLSHYEQYF. CDR3 coding DNA: TGCGCCAGCAGTCACCCCTCTGGGGGCCTCTCCCACTACGAGCAGTACTTC.

The rearrangement joins TRBV29-1 to TRBJ2-5; D not certain. Between the trimmed V and J ends, which lost 5 bases and 0 bases, there was a span of 7 bases. The CDR3 spans 12 residues. Germline V gives CDR1 SQVTM, CDR2 ANQGSEA. CDR3 protein: CSVLTHQETQYF. CDR3 nucleotides: TGCAGCGTTCTAACACACCAAGAGACCCAGTACTTC.

The chain links TRBV30 to TRBJ1-5, with D unresolved. Germline-derived CDR1 and CDR2 are GTSNPN and SVGIG (reference sequence). V lost 7 bases and J lost 4, with 14 bases in between. The CDR3 runs 13 residues. The CDR3, as DNA: TGTGCCTCCGGGGTAGGATCAAATCAGCCCCAGCATTTT. The encoded protein is CASGVGSNQPQHF.